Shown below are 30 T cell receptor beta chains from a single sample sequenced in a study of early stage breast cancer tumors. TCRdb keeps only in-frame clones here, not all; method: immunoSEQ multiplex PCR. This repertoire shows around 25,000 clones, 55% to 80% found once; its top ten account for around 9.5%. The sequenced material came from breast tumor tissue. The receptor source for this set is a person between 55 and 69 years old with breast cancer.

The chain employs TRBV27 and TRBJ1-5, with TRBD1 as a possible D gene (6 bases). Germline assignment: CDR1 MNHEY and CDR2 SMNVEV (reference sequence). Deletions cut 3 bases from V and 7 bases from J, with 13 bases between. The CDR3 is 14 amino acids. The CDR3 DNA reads TGTGCCAGCAGTTTTGGCAGCGGGGGCCAGCCCCAGCATTTT. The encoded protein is CASSFGSGGQPQHF.

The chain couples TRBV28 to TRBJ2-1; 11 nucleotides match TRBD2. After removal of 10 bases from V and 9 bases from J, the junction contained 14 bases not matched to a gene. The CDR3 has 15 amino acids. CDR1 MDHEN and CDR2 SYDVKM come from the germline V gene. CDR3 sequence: CATYSGSGRASEQFF. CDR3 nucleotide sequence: TGTGCCACCTATTCGGGTAGCGGGAGGGCATCTGAGCAGTTCTTC.

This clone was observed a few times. The CDR3 DNA sequence: TGCGCCAGCAGCCTAGACGCTACCAACTATGGCTACACCTTC. This translates into CASSLDATNYGYTF. The chain carries TRBV5-1 and TRBJ1-2; D unresolved. Trimming left V 4 bases short and J 2 bases short, with 12 bases between. Germline V gives CDR1 SGHRS, CDR2 YFSETQ. The CDR3 covers 14 residues.

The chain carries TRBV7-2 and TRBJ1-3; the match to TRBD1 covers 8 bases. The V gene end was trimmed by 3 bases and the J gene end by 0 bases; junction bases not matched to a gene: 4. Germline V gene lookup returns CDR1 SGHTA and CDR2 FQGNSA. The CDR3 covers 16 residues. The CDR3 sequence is CASSLTGARSGNTIYF. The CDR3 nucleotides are TGTGCCAGCAGCTTGACAGGGGCCCGCTCTGGAAACACCATATATTTT.

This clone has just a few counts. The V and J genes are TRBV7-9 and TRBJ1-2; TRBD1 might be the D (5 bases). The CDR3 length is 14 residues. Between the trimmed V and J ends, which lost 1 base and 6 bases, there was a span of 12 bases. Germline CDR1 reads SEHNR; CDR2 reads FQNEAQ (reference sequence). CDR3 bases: TGTGCCAGCAGCTTAGGTGGGGCTTGGGATGGCTACACCTTC. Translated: CASSLGGAWDGYTF.

The CDR3 DNA reads as TGTGCCAGCAGCCAAGGTGAGCCGTCCCAGGCCGGCTACACCTTC. Protein product: CASSQGEPSQAGYTF. The chain uses TRBV4-2 and TRBJ1-2; no firm D call. The CDR3 length is 15 residues. In germline, CDR1 is LGHNA, CDR2 YNFKEQ. Trimming cost V 1 base and J 8 bases, with 17 bases left between them.

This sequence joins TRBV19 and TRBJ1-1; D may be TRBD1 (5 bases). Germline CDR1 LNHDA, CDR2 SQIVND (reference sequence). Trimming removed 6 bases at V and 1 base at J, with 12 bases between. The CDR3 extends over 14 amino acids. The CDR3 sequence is CASSRPGGNTEAFF. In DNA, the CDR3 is TGTGCCAGTAGCCGACCCGGGGGGAACACTGAAGCTTTCTTT.

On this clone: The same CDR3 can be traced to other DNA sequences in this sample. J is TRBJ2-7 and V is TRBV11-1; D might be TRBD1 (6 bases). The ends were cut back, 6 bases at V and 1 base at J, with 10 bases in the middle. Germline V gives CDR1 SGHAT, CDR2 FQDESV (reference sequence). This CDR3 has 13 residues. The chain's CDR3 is CASRDSLSYEQYF. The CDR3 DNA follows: TGTGCCAGCAGGGACAGTCTTTCCTACGAGCAGTACTTC.

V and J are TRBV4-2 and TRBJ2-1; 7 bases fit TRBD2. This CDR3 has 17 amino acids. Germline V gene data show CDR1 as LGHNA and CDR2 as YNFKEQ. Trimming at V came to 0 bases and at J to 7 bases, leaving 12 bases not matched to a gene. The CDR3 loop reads CASSQERTRGLVNEQFF. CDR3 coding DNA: TGTGCCAGCAGCCAAGAGCGGACTAGGGGTTTAGTAAATGAGCAGTTCTTC.

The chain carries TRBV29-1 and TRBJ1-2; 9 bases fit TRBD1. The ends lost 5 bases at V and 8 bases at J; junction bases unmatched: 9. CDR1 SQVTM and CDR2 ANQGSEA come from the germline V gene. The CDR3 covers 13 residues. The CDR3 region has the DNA TGCAGCGTTAACCCCGGGACAGGGTACGGCTACACCTTC. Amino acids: CSVNPGTGYGYTF.

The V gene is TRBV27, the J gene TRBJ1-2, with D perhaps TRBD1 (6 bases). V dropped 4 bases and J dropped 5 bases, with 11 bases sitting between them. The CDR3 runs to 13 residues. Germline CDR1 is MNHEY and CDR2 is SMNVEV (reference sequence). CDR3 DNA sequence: TGTGCCAGCAGTTCAGGGGATCGGTATGGCTACACCTTC. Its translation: CASSSGDRYGYTF.

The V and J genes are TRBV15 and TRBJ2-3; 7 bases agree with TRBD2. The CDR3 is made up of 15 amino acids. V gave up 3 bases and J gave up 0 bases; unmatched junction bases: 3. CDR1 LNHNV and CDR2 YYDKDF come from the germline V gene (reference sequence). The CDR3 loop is CATSSSGFSTDTQYF. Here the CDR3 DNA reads TGTGCCACCAGCAGTAGCGGGTTTAGCACAGATACGCAGTATTTT.

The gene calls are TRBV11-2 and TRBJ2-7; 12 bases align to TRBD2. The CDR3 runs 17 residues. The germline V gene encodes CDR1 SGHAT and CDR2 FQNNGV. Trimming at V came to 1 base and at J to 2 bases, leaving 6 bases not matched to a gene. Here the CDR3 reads CASSLASLAGGPYEQYF. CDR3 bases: TGTGCCAGCAGCTTAGCGTCCCTAGCGGGAGGGCCCTACGAGCAGTACTTC.

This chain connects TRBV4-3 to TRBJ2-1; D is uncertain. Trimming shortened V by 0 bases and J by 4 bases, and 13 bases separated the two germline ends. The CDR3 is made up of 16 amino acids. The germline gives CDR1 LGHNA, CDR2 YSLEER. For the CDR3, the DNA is TGCGCCAGCAGCCAAGATCCAACGGGTGGTTACAATGAGCAGTTCTTC. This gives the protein CASSQDPTGGYNEQFF.

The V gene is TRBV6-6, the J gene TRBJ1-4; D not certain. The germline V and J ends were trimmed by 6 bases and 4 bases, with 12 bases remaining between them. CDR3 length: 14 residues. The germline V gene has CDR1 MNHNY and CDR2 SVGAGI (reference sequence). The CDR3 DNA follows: TGTGCCAGCAGCTTCAGAGGAGTTAATGAAAAACTGTTTTTT. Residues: CASSFRGVNEKLFF.

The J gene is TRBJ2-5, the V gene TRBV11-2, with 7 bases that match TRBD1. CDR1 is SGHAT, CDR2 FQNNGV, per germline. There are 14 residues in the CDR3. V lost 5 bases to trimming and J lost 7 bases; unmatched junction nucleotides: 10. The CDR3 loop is CASSPPGQPGTQYF. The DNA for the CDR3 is TGTGCCAGCAGCCCTCCGGGACAGCCGGGGACCCAGTACTTC.

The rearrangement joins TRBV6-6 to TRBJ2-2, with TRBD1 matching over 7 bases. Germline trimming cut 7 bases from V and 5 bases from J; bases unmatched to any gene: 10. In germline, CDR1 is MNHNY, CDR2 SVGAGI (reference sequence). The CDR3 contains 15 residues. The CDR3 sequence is CASTLGDRETGELFF. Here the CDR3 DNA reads TGTGCCAGCACCTTAGGAGACAGGGAAACCGGGGAGCTGTTTTTT.

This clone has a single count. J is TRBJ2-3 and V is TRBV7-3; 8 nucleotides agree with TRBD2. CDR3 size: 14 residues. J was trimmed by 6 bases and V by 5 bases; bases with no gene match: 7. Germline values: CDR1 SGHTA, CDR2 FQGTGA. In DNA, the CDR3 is TGTGCCAGCAGCCACCGGGAGGGGGGGGATACGCAGTATTTT. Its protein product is CASSHREGGDTQYF.

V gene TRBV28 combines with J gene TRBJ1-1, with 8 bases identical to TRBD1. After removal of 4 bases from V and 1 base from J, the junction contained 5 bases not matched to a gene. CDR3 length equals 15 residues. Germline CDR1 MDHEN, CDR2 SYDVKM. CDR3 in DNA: TGTGCCAGCAGTTCCTTCGGGACAGGGAACACTGAAGCTTTCTTT. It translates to CASSSFGTGNTEAFF.

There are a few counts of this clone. The CDR3 DNA sequence: TGTGCCAGCAGCACGACTGGAGGTACGCAGTATTTT. Its protein is CASSTTGGTQYF. The chain joins TRBV7-2 to TRBJ2-3; maybe TRBD2 (5 bases). The CDR3 loop spans 12 amino acids. Per germline, CDR1 SGHTA and CDR2 FQGNSA. Trimming shortened V by 5 bases and J by 8 bases, and 11 bases separated the two germline ends.

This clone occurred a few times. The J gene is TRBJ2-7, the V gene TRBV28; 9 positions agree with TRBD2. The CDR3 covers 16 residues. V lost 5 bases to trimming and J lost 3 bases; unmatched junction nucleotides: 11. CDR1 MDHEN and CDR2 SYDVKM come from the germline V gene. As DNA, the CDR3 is TGTGCCAGCAGTCCCACTTTAGCGGGAGTTATCTACGAGCAGTACTTC. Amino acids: CASSPTLAGVIYEQYF.

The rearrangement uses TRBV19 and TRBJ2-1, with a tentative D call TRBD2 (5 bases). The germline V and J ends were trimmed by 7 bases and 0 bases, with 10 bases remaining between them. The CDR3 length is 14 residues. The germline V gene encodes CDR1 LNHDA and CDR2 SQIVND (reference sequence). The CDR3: CASMGGSSYNEQFF. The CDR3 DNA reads TGTGCCAGTATGGGTGGGAGCTCCTACAATGAGCAGTTCTTC.

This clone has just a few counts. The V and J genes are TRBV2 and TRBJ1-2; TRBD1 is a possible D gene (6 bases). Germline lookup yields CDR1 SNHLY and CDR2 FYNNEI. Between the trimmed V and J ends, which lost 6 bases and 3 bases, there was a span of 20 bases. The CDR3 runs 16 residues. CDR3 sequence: CASSHKPGAMDYGYTF. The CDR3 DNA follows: TGTGCCAGCAGCCACAAGCCAGGGGCTATGGACTATGGCTACACCTTC. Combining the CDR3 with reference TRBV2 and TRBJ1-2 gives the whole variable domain EPEVTQTPSHQVTQMGQEVILRCVPISNHLYFYWYRQILGQKVEFLVSFYNNEISEKSEIFDDQFSVERPDGSNFTLKIRSTKLEDSAMYFCASSHKPGAMDYGYTFGSGTRLTVV.

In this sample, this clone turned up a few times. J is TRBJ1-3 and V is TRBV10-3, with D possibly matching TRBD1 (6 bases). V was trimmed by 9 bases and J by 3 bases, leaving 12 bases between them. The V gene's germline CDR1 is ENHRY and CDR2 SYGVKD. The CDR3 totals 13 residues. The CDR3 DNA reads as TGTGCCATGAGGTCAGGGGATGGAAACACCATATATTTT. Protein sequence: CAMRSGDGNTIYF.

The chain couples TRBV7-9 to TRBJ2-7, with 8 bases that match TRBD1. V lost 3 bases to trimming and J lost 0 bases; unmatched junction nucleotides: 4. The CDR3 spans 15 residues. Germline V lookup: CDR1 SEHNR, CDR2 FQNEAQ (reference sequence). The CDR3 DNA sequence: TGTGCCAGCAGCTTGGGGACAGGTAGCTCCTACGAGCAGTACTTC. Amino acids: CASSLGTGSSYEQYF.

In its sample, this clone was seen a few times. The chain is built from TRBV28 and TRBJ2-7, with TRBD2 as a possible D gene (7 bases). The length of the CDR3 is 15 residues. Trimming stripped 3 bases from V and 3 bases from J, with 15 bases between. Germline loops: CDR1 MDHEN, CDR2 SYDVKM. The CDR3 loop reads CASSFSPGGHYEQYF. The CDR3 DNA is TGTGCCAGCAGTTTTAGCCCCGGGGGGCACTACGAGCAGTACTTC. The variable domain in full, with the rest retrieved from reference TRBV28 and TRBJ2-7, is DVKVTQSSRYLVKRTGEKVFLECVQDMDHENMFWYRQDPGLGLRLIYFSYDVKMKEKGDIPEGYSVSREKKERFSLILESASTNQTSMYLCASSFSPGGHYEQYFGPGTRLTVT.

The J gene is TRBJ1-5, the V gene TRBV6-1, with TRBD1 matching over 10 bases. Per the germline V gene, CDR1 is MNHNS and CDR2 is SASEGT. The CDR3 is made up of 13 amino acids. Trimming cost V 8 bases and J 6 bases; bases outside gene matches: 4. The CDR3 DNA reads TGTGCCAGCGCCGGGACAGGGGCTCAGCCCCAGCATTTT. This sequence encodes CASAGTGAQPQHF.

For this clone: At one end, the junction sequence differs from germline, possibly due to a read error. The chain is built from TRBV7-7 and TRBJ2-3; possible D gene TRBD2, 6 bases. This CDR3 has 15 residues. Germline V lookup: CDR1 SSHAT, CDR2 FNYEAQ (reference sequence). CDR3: CASSPGPEGTDTQYF. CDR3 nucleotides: TGTGCTAGCAGCCCAGGACCGGAGGGTACAGATACGCAGTATTTT. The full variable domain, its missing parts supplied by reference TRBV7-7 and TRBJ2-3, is GAGVSQSPRYKVTKRGQDVTLRCDPISSHATLYWYQQALGQGPEFLTYFNYEAQPDKSGLPSDRFSAERPEGSISTLTIQRTEQRDSAMYRCASSPGPEGTDTQYFGPGTRLTVL.

The CDR3 protein is CASSYTGSYGYTF. Written as DNA, the CDR3 is TGTGCCAGCAGTTACACAGGGAGCTATGGCTACACCTTC. This chain uses TRBV6-6 with TRBJ1-2; TRBD1 is a possible D gene (6 bases). The germline V gene has CDR1 MNHNY and CDR2 SVGAGI (reference sequence). There are 13 residues in the CDR3. Trimming left V 2 bases short and J 4 bases short, with 8 bases between.

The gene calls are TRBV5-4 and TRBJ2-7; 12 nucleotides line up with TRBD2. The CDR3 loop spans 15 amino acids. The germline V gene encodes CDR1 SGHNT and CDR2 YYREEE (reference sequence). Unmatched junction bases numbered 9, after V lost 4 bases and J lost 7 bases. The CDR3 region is CASSPRTSGTREQYF. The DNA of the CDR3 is TGTGCCAGCAGCCCTAGGACTAGCGGGACGAGGGAGCAGTACTTC.